The rows below give T cell receptor beta chains drawn from one sample of a study of cytomegalovirus exposure and HLA in healthy donors. Only in-frame clones appear in the TCRdb table, and some are missing; sequencing was by immunoSEQ multiplex PCR. Here the sample spans roughly 100,000 clones, 65% to 80% being singletons. Source material: PBMCs. The origin of the receptors is a female donor in good health and CMV-seropositive. Both conserved end residues are part of each CDR3. D genes are given only for firm matches. Clone size is not always given. Where it is, it says once, few, many or a class for expanded clones.

>TRBJ1-1|NA|TRBV5-5|NA
TGTGCCAGCAGCTTGGCCTGGGGGGGGGCGAGTACTGAAGCTTTCTTT
CASSLAWGGASTEAFF
>TRBJ2-7|TRBD2|TRBV2|NA
TGTGCCAGCAGTGCGGGAGGGGCACCCACGCCCTACGAGCAGTACTTC
CASSAGGAPTPYEQYF
>TRBJ1-2|TRBD1|TRBV4-3|NA
TGCGCCAGCAGCCGGTCAGACAGGGTGGACTATGGCTACACCTTC
CASSRSDRVDYGYTF
>TRBJ1-2|TRBD1|TRBV19|NA
TGTGCCAGTAGTACCCAACTGGACAGGCATAATCAGGGTGGCTACACCTTC
CASSTQLDRHNQGGYTF
>TRBJ1-4|NA|TRBV11-1|NA
TGTGCCAGCAGCTTTGGGCAGGGACACGAAAAACTGTTTTTT
CASSFGQGHEKLFF
>TRBJ1-4|TRBD1|TRBV5-1|NA
TGCGCCAGCAGGCAAGGACAGGCTAATGAAAAACTGTTTTTT
CASRQGQANEKLFF
>TRBJ2-7|TRBD2|TRBV25-1|NA
TGTGCCAGCAGTGTACAGCGGGGGGGAAAATGGTACGAGCAGTACTTC
CASSVQRGGKWYEQYF
>TRBJ2-2|NA|TRBV19|NA
TGTGCCAGTAGTTTGGCCGCAAACACCGGGGAGCTGTTTTTT
CASSLAANTGELFF
>TRBJ1-2|NA|TRBV6-5|NA
TGTGCCAGCAGGTGGGACACTGGCTATGGCTACACCTTC
CASRWDTGYGYTF
>TRBJ1-3|NA|TRBV13|NA
TGTGCCAGCAGCCTAGGCCGGGGCTCTGGAAACACCATATATTTT
CASSLGRGSGNTIYF
>TRBJ2-5|NA|TRBV10-3|NA
TGTGCCATCAGTGACGCGTACTCCCAACAAGAGACCCAGTACTTC
CAISDAYSQQETQYF
>TRBJ2-3|TRBD2|TRBV27|NA
TGTGCCAGCAGCCAATATGGGACTAGCGGGAGAGGTATGGTCGCAGATACGCAGTATTTT
CASSQYGTSGRGMVADTQYF
>TRBJ2-1|TRBD2|TRBV7-8|few
TGTGCCAGCAGCTTGCGGGACGGGGGGGACAATGAGCAGTTCTTC
CASSLRDGGDNEQFF
>TRBJ2-4|NA|TRBV30|NA
TGTGCCTGGAGGGGCCCAGCCAAAAACATTCAGTACTTC
CAWRGPAKNIQYF
>TRBJ2-7|TRBD1|TRBV6-5|NA
TGTGCCAGCAGTTATTGGGACAGGGTCAACGAGCAGTACTTC
CASSYWDRVNEQYF
>TRBJ1-2|TRBD1|TRBV4-1|NA
TGCGCCAGCAGCCAAGAGGCGACAGGGGTTAACTATGGCTACACCTTC
CASSQEATGVNYGYTF
>TRBJ2-7|TRBD1|TRBV5-4|NA
TGTGCCAGCAGCCCCGACAGGGGGACCTACGAGCAGTACTTC
CASSPDRGTYEQYF
>TRBJ2-3|TRBD2|TRBV12-5|NA
TGTGCTAGTGGTTGGCGGGAGTTCACAGATACGCAGTATTTT
CASGWREFTDTQYF
>TRBJ1-2|TRBD1|TRBV7-3|once
TGTGCCAGCAGCTTGACAGGGGCCTATGGCTACACCTTC
CASSLTGAYGYTF
>TRBJ1-5|NA|TRBV28|NA
TGTGCCAGCAGTTCTGGGGCTCAGCCCCAGCATTTT
CASSSGAQPQHF
>TRBJ1-1|NA|TRBV10-3|NA
TGTGCCATCAGTGGGGGAACAGGGTCGGAAGCTTTCTTT
CAISGGTGSEAFF
>TRBJ1-5|NA|TRBV7-2|once
TGTGCCAGCGCGGGGGCTGGACAGCCCCAGCATTTT
CASAGAGQPQHF
>TRBJ2-2|TRBD1|TRBV9|NA
TGTGCCAGCAGCGACCAGGGGGTTGGAACCGGGGAGCTGTTTTTT
CASSDQGVGTGELFF
>TRBJ2-1|TRBD2|TRBV7-9|once
TGTGCCAGCAGGAATAGCGGGAGTAGACATGAGCAGTTCTTC
CASRNSGSRHEQFF
>TRBJ1-1|NA|TRBV5-1|NA
TGCGCCAGCAGGCGTACCCCGGGGACTGAAGCTTTCTTT
CASRRTPGTEAFF
>TRBJ1-1|NA|TRBV28|NA
TGTGCCAGCAGTCGAACAACGAACACTGAAGCTTTCTTT
CASSRTTNTEAFF
>TRBJ2-2|TRBD2|TRBV7-3|few
TGTGCCAGCAGCGCACTCCATCGTAGTAGCGGGAGGAGATTCAACACCGGGGAGCTGTTTTTT
CASSALHRSSGRRFNTGELFF
>TRBJ1-1|NA|TRBV28|NA
TGTGCCAGCCTTCCCGCGACAGGCGGTAACACTGAAGCTTTCTTT
CASLPATGGNTEAFF
>TRBJ2-1|TRBD2|TRBV7-9|NA
TGTGCCAGCAGCTCTAGCGGTCCCCTCTACAATGAGCAGTTCTTC
CASSSSGPLYNEQFF
>TRBJ1-5|TRBD1|TRBV5-5|NA
TGTGCCAGCAGCTTGGCCGGACAGGGGGCTCAGCCCCAGCATTTT
CASSLAGQGAQPQHF
>TRBJ2-3|NA|TRBV27|NA
TGTGCCAGCAGGCGGGGCCAGTACACAGATACGCAGTATTTT
CASRRGQYTDTQYF
>TRBJ2-7|TRBD2|TRBV10-3|NA
TGTGCCATCAGTGCCGGGACTAGCGTTTCCTACGAGCAGTACTTC
CAISAGTSVSYEQYF
>TRBJ2-3|NA|TRBV5-1|once
TGCGCCAGCAGCTTTCCACAGCCAAGCACAGATACGCAGTATTTT
CASSFPQPSTDTQYF
>TRBJ2-7|NA|TRBV6-6|few
TGTGCCAGCAGTTACCCGTCCCGGGACTCGACAGAGCAGTACTTC
CASSYPSRDSTEQYF
>TRBJ2-7|NA|TRBV7-6|NA
TGTGCCAGCAGCTTGGATCTGGGGAGCTCTTACGAGCAGTACTTC
CASSLDLGSSYEQYF
>TRBJ2-1|NA|TRBV9|once
TGTGCCAGCAGCGTAGATTCCCGTTCCTACAATGAGCAGTTCTTC
CASSVDSRSYNEQFF
>TRBJ2-7|NA|TRBV4-1|NA
TGCGCCAGCAGCCGGTCGAGCGGACCGTACGAGCAGTACTTC
CASSRSSGPYEQYF
>TRBJ2-1|TRBD1|TRBV5-1|NA
TGCGCCAGCAGCTTGATGACAGGGGGCCTGAATGAGCAGTTCTTC
CASSLMTGGLNEQFF
>TRBJ2-7|TRBD2|TRBV27|few
TGTGCCAGCAGTTTAAACCTAGCGGAGCCCTACGAGCAGTACTTC
CASSLNLAEPYEQYF
>TRBJ1-1|NA|TRBV7-2|NA
TGTGCCAGCAGCCAGCCGGGATTCCCCATGTACACTGAAGCTTTCTTT
CASSQPGFPMYTEAFF
>TRBJ2-7|TRBD2|TRBV11-1|NA
TGTGCCAGCAGCTTGCCCGATAGCGGGGGGACCTACGAGCAGTACTTC
CASSLPDSGGTYEQYF
>TRBJ1-5|NA|TRBV18|NA
TGTGCCAGCTCCCCAAACAGCCGCAATCAGCCCCAGCATTTT
CASSPNSRNQPQHF
>TRBJ2-4|TRBD1|TRBV6-1|NA
TGTGCCAGCAGTGACCGACAGGGAAGCATTCAGTACTTC
CASSDRQGSIQYF
>TRBJ2-4|TRBD1|TRBV4-1|NA
TGCGCCAGCAGCCAAGATGGGGGACAGATAGCCAAAAACATTCAGTACTTC
CASSQDGGQIAKNIQYF
>TRBJ1-5|NA|TRBV2|once
TGTGCCAGCAGTGAAAGGTCCCGCGGACAGTCCCAGCATTTT
CASSERSRGQSQHF
>TRBJ1-4|TRBD1|TRBV25-1|few
TGTGCCAGCAGTGATTGGACAGGGGCTAGAGAAAAACTGTTTTTT
CASSDWTGAREKLFF
>TRBJ2-1|NA|TRBV19|once
TGTGCCAGTAGTATTTGGAGTCTCTCCTACAATGAGCAGTTCTTC
CASSIWSLSYNEQFF
>TRBJ1-1|NA|TRBV18|NA
TGTGCCAGCTCACCAATTCAGGGTGAAGCTTTCTTT
CASSPIQGEAFF
>TRBJ1-1|NA|TRBV28|NA
TGTGCCAGCAGTTTAGGGGCCAGCGGGGGCACTGAAGCTTTCTTT
CASSLGASGGTEAFF
>TRBJ1-4|NA|TRBV4-1|few
TGCGCCAGCAGCCTCCGACTGAATGAAAAACTGTTTTTT
CASSLRLNEKLFF
>TRBJ2-1|NA|TRBV6-1|few
TGTGCCAGCAGTGAAGTCTGGCAGGGCTACAATGAGCAGTTCTTC
CASSEVWQGYNEQFF
>TRBJ1-1|TRBD1|TRBV6-5|NA
TGTGCCAGCACTAAACTCGCGACAGGGCAAACTGAAGCTTTCTTT
CASTKLATGQTEAFF
>TRBJ2-7|TRBD1|TRBV6-5|NA
TGTGCCAGCAGCCTAGCCGCAGACAGGGGGTGGCAGTACTTC
CASSLAADRGWQYF
>TRBJ2-2|TRBD1|TRBV28|NA
TGTGCCAGCAGAATCGGCGGGACAGGCAACACCGGGGAGCTGTTTTTT
CASRIGGTGNTGELFF
>TRBJ2-2|TRBD1|TRBV2|NA
TGTGCCAGCAGTGGGTTGACAGGGTTTAGCGCCGGGGAGCTGTTTTTT
CASSGLTGFSAGELFF